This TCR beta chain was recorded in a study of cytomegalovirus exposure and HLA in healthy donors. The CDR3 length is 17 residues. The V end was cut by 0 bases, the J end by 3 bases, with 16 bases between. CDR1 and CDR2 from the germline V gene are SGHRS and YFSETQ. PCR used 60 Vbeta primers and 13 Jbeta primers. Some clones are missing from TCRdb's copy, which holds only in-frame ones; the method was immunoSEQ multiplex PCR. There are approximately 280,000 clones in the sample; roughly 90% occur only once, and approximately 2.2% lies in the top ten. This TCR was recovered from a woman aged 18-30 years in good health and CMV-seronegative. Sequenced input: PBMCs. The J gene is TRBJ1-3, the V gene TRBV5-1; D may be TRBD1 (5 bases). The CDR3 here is CASSLARGQGGGNTIYF. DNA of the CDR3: TGCGCCAGCAGCTTGGCCCGCGGGCAGGGAGGTGGAAACACCATATATTTT. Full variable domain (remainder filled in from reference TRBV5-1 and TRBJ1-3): KAGVTQTPRYLIKTRGQQVTLSCSPISGHRSVSWYQQTPGQGLQFLFEYFSETQRNKGNFPGRFSGRQFSNSRSEMNVSTLELGDSALYLCASSLARGQGGGNTIYFGEGSWLTVV.